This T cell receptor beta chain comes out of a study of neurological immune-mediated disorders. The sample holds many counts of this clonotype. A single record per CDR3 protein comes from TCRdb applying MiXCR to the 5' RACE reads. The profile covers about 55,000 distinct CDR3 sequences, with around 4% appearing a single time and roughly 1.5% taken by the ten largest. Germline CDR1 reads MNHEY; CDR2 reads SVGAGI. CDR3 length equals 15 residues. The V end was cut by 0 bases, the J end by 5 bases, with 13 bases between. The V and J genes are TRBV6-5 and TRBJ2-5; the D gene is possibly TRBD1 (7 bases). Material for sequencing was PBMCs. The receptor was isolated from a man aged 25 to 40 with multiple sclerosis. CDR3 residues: CASSYSQAGGETQYF. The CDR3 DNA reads TGTGCCAGCAGTTACTCCCAGGCAGGGGGGGAGACCCAGTACTTC.